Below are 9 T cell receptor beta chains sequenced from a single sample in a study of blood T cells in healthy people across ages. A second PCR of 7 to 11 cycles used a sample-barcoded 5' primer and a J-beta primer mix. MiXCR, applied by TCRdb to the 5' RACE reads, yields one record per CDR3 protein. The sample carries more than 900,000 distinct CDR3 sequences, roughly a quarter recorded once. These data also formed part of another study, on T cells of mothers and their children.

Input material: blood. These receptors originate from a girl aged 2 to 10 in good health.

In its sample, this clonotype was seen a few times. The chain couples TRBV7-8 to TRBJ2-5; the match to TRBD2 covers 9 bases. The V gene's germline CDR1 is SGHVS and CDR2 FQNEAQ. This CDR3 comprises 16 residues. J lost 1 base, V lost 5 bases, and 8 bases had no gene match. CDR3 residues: CASSLRGSGGQETQYF. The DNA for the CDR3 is TGTGCCAGCAGCCTTCGGGGTAGCGGGGGCCAAGAGACCCAGTACTTC.

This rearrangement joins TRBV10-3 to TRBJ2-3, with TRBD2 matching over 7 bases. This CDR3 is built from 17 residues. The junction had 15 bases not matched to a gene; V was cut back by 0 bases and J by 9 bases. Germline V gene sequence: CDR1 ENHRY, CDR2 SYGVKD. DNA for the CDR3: TGTGCCATCAGTGAGTCGAGTAGCGGGCCCACAAGGTCGACGCAGTATTTT. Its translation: CAISESSSGPTRSTQYF.

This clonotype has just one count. The CDR3 nucleotides are TGCAGTGCTATAAGAGGGGGAGAAGCTTTCTTT. It specifies CSAIRGGEAFF. This chain uses TRBV20-1 with TRBJ1-1; maybe TRBD1 (6 bases). The V end lost 4 bases, the J end lost 8 bases, and 11 bases lay between the germline ends. The CDR3 sequence is 11 residues long. Per germline, CDR1 DFQATT and CDR2 SNEGSKA (reference sequence).

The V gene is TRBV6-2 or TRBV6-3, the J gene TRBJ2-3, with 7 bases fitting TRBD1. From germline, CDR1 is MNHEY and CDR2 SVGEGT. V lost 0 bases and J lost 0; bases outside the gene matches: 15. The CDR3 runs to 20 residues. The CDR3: CASSYSDRSWALDSTDTQYF. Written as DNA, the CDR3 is TGTGCCAGCAGTTACTCGGACAGGTCGTGGGCCCTCGATAGCACAGATACGCAGTATTTT.

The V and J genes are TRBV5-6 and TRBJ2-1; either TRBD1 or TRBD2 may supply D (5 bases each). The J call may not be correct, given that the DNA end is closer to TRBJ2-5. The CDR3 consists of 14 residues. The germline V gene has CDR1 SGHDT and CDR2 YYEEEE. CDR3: CASSFPRGIETQYF. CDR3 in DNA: TGTGCCAGCAGCTTTCCGAGGGGCATCGAGACCCAGTACTTC.

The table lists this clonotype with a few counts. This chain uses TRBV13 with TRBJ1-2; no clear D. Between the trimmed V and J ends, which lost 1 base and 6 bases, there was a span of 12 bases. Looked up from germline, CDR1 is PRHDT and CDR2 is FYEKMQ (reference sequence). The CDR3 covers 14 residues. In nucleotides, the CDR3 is TGTGCCAGCAGCTTAGTGTATGCAGTCGATGGCTACACCTTC. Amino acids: CASSLVYAVDGYTF.

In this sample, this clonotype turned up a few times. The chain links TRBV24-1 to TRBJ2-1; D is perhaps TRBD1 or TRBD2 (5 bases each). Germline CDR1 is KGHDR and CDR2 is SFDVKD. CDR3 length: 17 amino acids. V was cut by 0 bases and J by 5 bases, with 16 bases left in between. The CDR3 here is CATSDLNGGLWNNEQFF. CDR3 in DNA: TGTGCCACCAGTGATTTGAATGGGGGTCTCTGGAACAATGAGCAGTTCTTC.

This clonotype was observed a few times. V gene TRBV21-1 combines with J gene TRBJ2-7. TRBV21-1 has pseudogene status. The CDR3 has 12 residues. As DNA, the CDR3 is TGTGCCAGCAGTTGGACCCCCTACGAGCAGTACTTC. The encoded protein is CASSWTPYEQYF.

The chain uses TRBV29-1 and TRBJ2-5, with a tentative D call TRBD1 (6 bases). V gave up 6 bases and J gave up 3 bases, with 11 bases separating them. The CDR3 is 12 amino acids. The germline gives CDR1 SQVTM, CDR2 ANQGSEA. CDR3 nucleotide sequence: TGCAGCGTAGACAGGAACGAAGAGACCCAGTACTTC. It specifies CSVDRNEETQYF.